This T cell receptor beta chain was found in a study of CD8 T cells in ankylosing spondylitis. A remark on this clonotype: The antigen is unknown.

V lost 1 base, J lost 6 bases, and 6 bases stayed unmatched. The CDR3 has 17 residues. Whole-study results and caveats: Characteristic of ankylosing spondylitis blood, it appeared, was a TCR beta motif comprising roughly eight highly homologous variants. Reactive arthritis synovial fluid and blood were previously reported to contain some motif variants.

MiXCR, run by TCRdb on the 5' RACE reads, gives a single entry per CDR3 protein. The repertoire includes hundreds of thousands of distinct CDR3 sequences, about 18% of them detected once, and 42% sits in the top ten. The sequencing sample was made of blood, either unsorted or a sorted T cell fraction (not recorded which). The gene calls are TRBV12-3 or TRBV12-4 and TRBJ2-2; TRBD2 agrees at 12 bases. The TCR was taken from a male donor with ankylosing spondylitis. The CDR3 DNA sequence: TGTGCCAGCAGTTTAGGGCTAGCGGGGGGGCTTTCCGGGGAGCTGTTTTTT. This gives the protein CASSLGLAGGLSGELFF.